This T cell receptor (beta chain) is from a study of T-cell memory formation after mild COVID-19. TCRdb independently ran MiXCR on the 5' RACE reads; one entry per CDR3 protein. The sample includes about 560,000 distinct CDR3 sequences, roughly 17% of them seen just once. This clonotype was found many times. Germline V gene sequence: CDR1 SGHRS, CDR2 YFSETQ. V gave up 6 bases and J gave up 8 bases; unmatched junction bases: 9. The CDR3 spans 14 residues. The J gene is TRBJ2-1, the V gene TRBV5-1; 9 nucleotides line up with TRBD2. Sequencing input: PBMCs or a T cell subset sorted from them (not recorded which). The sequence came from an adult woman who had mild COVID-19 (a few samples of this study predate the infection). Cell type and time point are not known. CDR3 DNA: TGCGCCAGCAAAGCCGGGACTAGCATGGATGAGCAGTTCTTC. Protein sequence: CASKAGTSMDEQFF.